This TCR beta chain was recorded in a study of blood T cell repertoires in COVID-19. Study summary: From T cells, B-cell-depleted T cells, or PBMCs came the material, which was cDNA or gDNA.

This CDR3 comprises 14 residues. V lost 4 bases and J lost 2, with 12 bases in between. CDR1 and CDR2 from the germline V gene are SGHRS and YFSETQ. This clone was counted a few times. Measured with immunoSEQ multiplex PCR; TCRdb has only the in-frame clones, and not every one. The top ten clones hold around 10% of a sample with over 130,000 clones, about nine tenths of them seen once. This TCR was sampled from a woman older than 75 with acute or convalescent COVID-19. This chain links TRBV5-1 with TRBJ1-2; D is perhaps TRBD1 (6 bases). What was sequenced was peripheral blood. The CDR3 nucleotides read TGCGCCAGCAGCCAGACCGGGACAAACTATGGCTACACCTTC. Translated: CASSQTGTNYGYTF.